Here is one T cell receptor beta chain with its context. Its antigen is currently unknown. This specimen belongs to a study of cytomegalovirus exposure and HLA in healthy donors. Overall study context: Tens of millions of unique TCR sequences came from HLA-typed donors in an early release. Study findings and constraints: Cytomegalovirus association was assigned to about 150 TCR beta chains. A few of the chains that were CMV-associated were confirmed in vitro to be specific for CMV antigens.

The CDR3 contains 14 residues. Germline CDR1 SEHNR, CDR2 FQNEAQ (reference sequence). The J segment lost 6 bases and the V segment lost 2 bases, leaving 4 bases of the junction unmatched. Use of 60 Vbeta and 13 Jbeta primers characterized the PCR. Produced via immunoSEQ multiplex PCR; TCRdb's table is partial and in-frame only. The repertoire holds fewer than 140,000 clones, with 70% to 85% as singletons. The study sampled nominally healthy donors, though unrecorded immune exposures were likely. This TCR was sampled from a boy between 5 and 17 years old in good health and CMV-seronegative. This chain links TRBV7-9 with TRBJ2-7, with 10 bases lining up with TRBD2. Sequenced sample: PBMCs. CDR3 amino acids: CASSLTSGIVEQYF. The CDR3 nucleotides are TGTGCCAGCAGCTTAACTAGCGGGATAGTCGAGCAGTACTTC. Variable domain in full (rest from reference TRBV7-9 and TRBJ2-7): DTGVSQNPRHKITKRGQNVTFRCDPISEHNRLYWYRQTLGQGPEFLTYFQNEAQLEKSRLLSDRFSAERPKGSFSTLEIQRTEQGDSAMYLCASSLTSGIVEQYFGPGTRLTVT.